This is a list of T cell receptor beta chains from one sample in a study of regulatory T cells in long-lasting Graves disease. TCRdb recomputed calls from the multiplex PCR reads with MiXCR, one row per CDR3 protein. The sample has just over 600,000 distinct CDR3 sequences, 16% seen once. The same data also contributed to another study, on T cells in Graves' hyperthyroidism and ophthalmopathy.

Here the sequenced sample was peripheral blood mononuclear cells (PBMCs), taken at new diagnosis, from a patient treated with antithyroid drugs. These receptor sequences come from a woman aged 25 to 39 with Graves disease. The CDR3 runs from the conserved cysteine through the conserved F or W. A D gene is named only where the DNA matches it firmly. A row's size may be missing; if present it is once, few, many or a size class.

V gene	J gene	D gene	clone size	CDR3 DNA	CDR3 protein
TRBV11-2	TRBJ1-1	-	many	TGTGCCAGCAGCTTAGTTGTCAGGGGCACTGAAGCTTTCTTT	CASSLVVRGTEAFF
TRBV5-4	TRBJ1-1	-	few	TGTGCCAGCAGCCAGGCGAACATAGGCACTGAAGCTTTCTTT	CASSQANIGTEAFF
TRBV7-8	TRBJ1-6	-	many	TGTGCCAACGCGCGGGACACCAATTCACCCCTCCACTTT	CANARDTNSPLHF
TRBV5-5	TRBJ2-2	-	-	TGTGCCAGCAGCTTTTTCGCTAGCGCGAACACCGGGGAGCTGTTTTTT	CASSFFASANTGELFF
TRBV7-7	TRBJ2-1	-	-	TGTGCTAGCAGCTTGCGGCTAGGATCCAATGAGCAGTTCTTC	CASSLRLGSNEQFF
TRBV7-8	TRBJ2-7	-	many	TGTGCCAGCAGCCAGTCGGCATCTCTCTCCTACGAGCAGTACTTC	CASSQSASLSYEQYF
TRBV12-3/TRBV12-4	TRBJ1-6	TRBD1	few	TGTGCCAGCAGCCGGGACAGGTTTAATTCACCCCTCCACTTT	CASSRDRFNSPLHF
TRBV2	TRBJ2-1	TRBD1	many	TGTGCCAGCTTAAGGACAGGGGCCGTAGGCAATGAGCAGTTCTTC	CASLRTGAVGNEQFF
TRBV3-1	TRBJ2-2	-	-	TGTGCCAGCAGCCAAGATCCGGCCCCGTCCCGCTACACCGGGGAGCTGTTTTTT	CASSQDPAPSRYTGELFF
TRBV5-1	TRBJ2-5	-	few	TGCGCCAGCAGGGAGGGACGATACAAAGAGACCCAGTACTTC	CASREGRYKETQYF
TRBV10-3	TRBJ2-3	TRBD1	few	TGTGCCATCAGTCTGGACAGGGGGCGGGATACGCAGTATTTT	CAISLDRGRDTQYF
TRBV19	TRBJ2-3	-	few	TGTGCCAGTAGTCGGACGGGGACTAGCACAGATACGCAGTATTTT	CASSRTGTSTDTQYF
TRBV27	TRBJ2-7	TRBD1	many	TGTGCCAGCCGCCGGGGACAGGGGCCCTACGAGCAGTACTTC	CASRRGQGPYEQYF
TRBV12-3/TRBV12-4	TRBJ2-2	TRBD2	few	TGTGCCAGCAGTTTCCTAGCGGGGGGAACCGGGGAGCTGTTTTTT	CASSFLAGGTGELFF
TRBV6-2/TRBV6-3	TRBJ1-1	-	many	TGTGCCAGCTGCTGTTTTTCTTCAGTGAACACTGAAGCTTTCTTT	CASCCFSSVNTEAFF
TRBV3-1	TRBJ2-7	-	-	TGTGCCAGCAGCCAAGGGTTAGGGAAGCAGTACTTC	CASSQGLGKQYF
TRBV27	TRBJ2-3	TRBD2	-	TGTGCCAGCAGTGACTCTCCTCTAGCGGGCCTGGCCACAGATACGCAGTATTTT	CASSDSPLAGLATDTQYF
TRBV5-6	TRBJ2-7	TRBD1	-	TGTGCCAGCAGCCGACAGGGTACAGACGAGCAGTACTTC	CASSRQGTDEQYF
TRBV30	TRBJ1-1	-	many	TGTGCCTGGAGTGTGGGGGACACTGAAGCTTTCTTT	CAWSVGDTEAFF
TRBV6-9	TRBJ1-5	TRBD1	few	TGTGCCAGCAGTTCACTAACGGGACAGGGAGGGAGCAATCAGCCCCAGCATTTT	CASSSLTGQGGSNQPQHF
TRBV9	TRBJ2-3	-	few	TGTGCCAGCAGCGTAGGGGTTAGCTCTCCCCCTAGCACAGATACGCAGTATTTT	CASSVGVSSPPSTDTQYF
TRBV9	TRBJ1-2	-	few	TGTGCCAGCAGCGTAGCCTTACAGGGAAATGGCTACACCTTC	CASSVALQGNGYTF
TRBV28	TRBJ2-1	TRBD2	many	TGTGCCAGCAGTGTAGCGGGTAGTTCTAATGAGCAGTTCTTC	CASSVAGSSNEQFF
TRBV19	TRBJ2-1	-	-	TGTGCCTCCTCCCGACGCGGGGACAGTACGGACAATGAGCAGTTCTTC	CASSRRGDSTDNEQFF
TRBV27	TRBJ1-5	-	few	TGTGCCAGCAGTGGGGGGGCGGGGCCCGTGGGTAGCCAGCATTTT	CASSGGAGPVGSQHF
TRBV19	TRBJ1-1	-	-	TGTGCCAGTAGTATCCAAGGGACACCGAACACTGAAGCTTTCTTT	CASSIQGTPNTEAFF
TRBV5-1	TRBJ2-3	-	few	TGCGCCAGCAGCTCTACCGGGTCCCGCACAGATACGCAGTATTTT	CASSSTGSRTDTQYF
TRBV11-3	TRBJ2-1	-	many	TGTGCCAGCAGCTTTACGATATCCAATGAGCAGTTCTTC	CASSFTISNEQFF